This T cell receptor (beta chain) was found in a study of human T cells and chemical hapten exposure. CDR1 SGDLS and CDR2 YYNGEE come from the germline V gene. CDR3 length equals 15 residues. V was trimmed by 4 bases and J by 4 bases, leaving 14 bases between them. This sample's time point: patch test 1, 2 weeks after DPC sensitization. The treatment: therapeutic diphenylcyclopropenone sensitization with weekly scalp DPC. From the RACE reads, TCRdb called clonotypes with MiXCR, one entry per CDR3 protein. The sample records approximately 57,000 distinct CDR3 sequences, roughly a tenth being singletons. This clonotype was seen only a few times.

This sequence originates from a woman between 40 and 55 years old with alopecia areata. Some clones in this sample may be carry-over from other donors' samples. The J gene is TRBJ2-2, the V gene TRBV9; D remains unclear. The starting material was whole blood, obtained in connection with sensitization to the hapten diphenylcyclopropenone (DPC). The CDR3 here is CASSSPVSGTGELFF. The CDR3 nucleotides read TGTGCCAGCAGCTCCCCTGTGTCTGGCACCGGGGAGCTGTTTTTT.